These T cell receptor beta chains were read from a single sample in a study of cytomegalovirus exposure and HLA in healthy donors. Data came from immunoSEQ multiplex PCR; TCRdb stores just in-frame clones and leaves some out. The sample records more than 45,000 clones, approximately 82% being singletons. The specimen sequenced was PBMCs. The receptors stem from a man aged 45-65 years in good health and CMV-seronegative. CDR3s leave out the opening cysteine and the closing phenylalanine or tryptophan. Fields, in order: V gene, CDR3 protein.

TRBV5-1 ASSLAVPGQALPYEQY
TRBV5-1 ASSRDSRSSYNSPLH
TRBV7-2 ASSLAGGYT
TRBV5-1 ASRIAGGIYNEQF
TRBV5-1 ASSLLGTSEQY
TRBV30 AWSSPGLAGGPVYNEQF
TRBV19 ASSGAWSNQPQH
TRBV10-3 AISVGRGNYGYT
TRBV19 ASSIVPGQGPGTEAF
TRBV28 AGRGAGGLEQY
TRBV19 ASSVPSGTNIQY
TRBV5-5 ASSKTGASNQPQH
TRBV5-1 ASSSGLAGGALQETQY
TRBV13 ASSPALTLPTGANVLT
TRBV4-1 ASSPSGGFSYEQY